Listed here are 14 T cell receptor beta chains from one sample, sequenced in a study of CD8+ T cells in alopecia areata. It was cDNA, reverse transcribed from extracted RNA, that served as the sequencing template. The assay was immunoSEQ multiplex PCR, and TCRdb's table has in-frame clones only and misses some. The table lists 170,000 or so clones, 40% to 65% of them singletons. The sample's treatment: oral pan-JAK inhibitor, 5-10 mg twice daily. The specimen comprised CD8+ T cells sorted from blood, sampled at week 24, from a patient treated with tofacitinib. These receptors were taken from a human donor with alopecia areata.

For the CDR3, the DNA is TGTGCCAGCAGCTTTGGGACAGGGCCACTATTCTATGGCTACACCTTC. Its translation is CASSFGTGPLFYGYTF. This rearrangement joins TRBV5-6 to TRBJ1-2; 9 bases match TRBD1. J lost 4 bases, V lost 2 bases, and 9 bases had no gene match. The CDR3 runs 16 residues. CDR1 is SGHDT and CDR2 is YYEEEE in the germline V gene.

This clone was recorded a few times. The V call is TRBV10-3, the J call TRBJ2-7, with 12 positions matching TRBD2. V shed 4 bases and J 3 bases; nucleotides not matched to a gene: 16. Germline loops: CDR1 ENHRY, CDR2 SYGVKD. This CDR3 is built from 19 residues. In DNA form, the CDR3 reads TGTGCCATCAGTGCCAGGGTGATTACTAGCGGGGGGACCGTCTACGAGCAGTACTTC. It specifies CAISARVITSGGTVYEQYF.

The J gene is TRBJ2-5, the V gene TRBV7-9, with 8 bases identical to TRBD2. Trimming at V came to 5 bases and at J to 1 base, leaving 3 bases not matched to a gene. CDR1 is SEHNR, CDR2 FQNEAQ, per germline (reference sequence). The CDR3 is 14 residues long. DNA of the CDR3: TGTGCCAGCAGCGTTGCGGGGGGCCAAGAGACCCAGTACTTC. It specifies CASSVAGGQETQYF. Variable domain in full (rest from reference TRBV7-9 and TRBJ2-5): DTGVSQNPRHKITKRGQNVTFRCDPISEHNRLYWYRQTLGQGPEFLTYFQNEAQLEKSRLLSDRFSAERPKGSFSTLEIQRTEQGDSAMYLCASSVAGGQETQYFGPGTRLLVL.

J is TRBJ1-1 and V is TRBV11-2; D not certain. Germline CDR1 SGHAT, CDR2 FQNNGV. V lost 1 base to trimming and J lost 5 bases, with 5 bases between them. This CDR3 region has 12 residues. Here the CDR3 reads CASSLGWTEAFF. The CDR3 nucleotides are TGTGCCAGCAGCTTAGGGTGGACTGAAGCTTTCTTT.

The chain recombines TRBV9 with TRBJ1-1; 7 bases agree with TRBD1. This CDR3 is built from 13 residues. J was trimmed by 11 bases and V by 3 bases; bases with no gene match: 10. From germline, CDR1 is SGDLS and CDR2 YYNGEE. CDR3 in DNA: TGTGCCAGCAGCGCCCGTACAGGGGACTTCGCTTTCTTT. Residues: CASSARTGDFAFF.

This clone occurred a few times. The junction departs from germline at one end; a sequencing error may be responsible. The chain carries TRBV6-4 and TRBJ2-1, with 10 bases fitting TRBD2. Germline CDR1 reads MRHNA; CDR2 reads SNTAGT. The CDR3 loop spans 16 amino acids. CDR3 bases: TGTGCCAGCAGTTACTCGAAAGCGGGGGGGCAAAATGAGCAGTTCTTC. This codes for CASSYSKAGGQNEQFF.

The chain combines TRBV9 with TRBJ2-3; tentatively, D is TRBD1 (5 bases). Trimming stripped 3 bases from V and 6 bases from J, with 14 bases between. This CDR3 contains 14 residues. Germline CDR1 reads SGDLS; CDR2 reads YYNGEE. CDR3 in amino acids: CASSASGMLDTQYF. CDR3 DNA sequence: TGTGCCAGCAGCGCCTCAGGGATGTTGGATACGCAGTATTTT. Full variable domain (missing parts from reference TRBV9 and TRBJ2-3): DSGVTQTPKHLITATGQRVTLRCSPRSGDLSVYWYQQSLDQGLQFLIQYYNGEERAKGNILERFSAQQFPDLHSELNLSSLELGDSALYFCASSASGMLDTQYFGPGTRLTVL.

This clone was found once. This chain uses TRBV5-1 with TRBJ2-7; 9 bases map to TRBD1. Germline trimming cut 0 bases from V and 4 bases from J; bases unmatched to any gene: 5. Germline-derived CDR1 and CDR2 are SGHRS and YFSETQ. The CDR3 spans 15 residues. As DNA, the CDR3 is TGCGCCAGCAGCTTGGCCCCGGACAGGGGATACGAGCAGTACTTC. It codes for CASSLAPDRGYEQYF.

This clone was counted a few times. The rearrangement links TRBV10-3 to TRBJ2-3; 9 nucleotides agree with TRBD1. Per germline, CDR1 ENHRY and CDR2 SYGVKD. Germline trimming cut 2 bases from V and 3 bases from J; bases unmatched to any gene: 6. The length of the CDR3 is 16 residues. The CDR3 spells CAISEGTGQGTDTQYF. CDR3 DNA sequence: TGTGCCATCAGTGAGGGTACCGGACAGGGGACAGATACGCAGTATTTT.

This clone is a singleton in its sample. V is TRBV7-2 and J is TRBJ2-7; the D gene is possibly TRBD1 (5 bases). CDR3 length: 16 amino acids. V lost 4 bases and J lost 6, with 22 bases in between. Germline CDR1 and CDR2: SGHTA and FQGNSA. The CDR3 DNA follows: TGTGCCAGCAGCTCGCTGATGGGCTCTGACAGTGGCGAGCAGTACTTC. Protein sequence: CASSSLMGSDSGEQYF. The entire variable domain, with the rest obtained from reference TRBV7-2 and TRBJ2-7, is as follows: GAGVSQSPSNKVTEKGKDVELRCDPISGHTALYWYRQSLGQGLEFLIYFQGNSAPDKSGLPSDRFSAERTGGSVSTLTIQRTQQEDSAVYLCASSSLMGSDSGEQYFGPGTRLTVT.

The table lists this clone with a few counts. This rearrangement joins TRBV5-6 to TRBJ2-5, with 10 bases aligning to TRBD1. Germline trimming cut 4 bases from V and 2 bases from J; bases unmatched to any gene: 5. The CDR3 has 15 amino acids. The germline gives CDR1 SGHDT, CDR2 YYEEEE. CDR3 nucleotides: TGTGCCAGCAGCCGTGGGGGACAGGGGCAAGAGACCCAGTACTTC. It encodes CASSRGGQGQETQYF.

DNA for the CDR3: TGTGCCAGCAGCGCCAGCGGGGGGGCCTCAGATACGCAGTATTTT. It encodes CASSASGGASDTQYF. The chain links TRBV9 to TRBJ2-3, with 10 bases identical to TRBD2. The ends lost 3 bases at V and 4 bases at J; junction bases unmatched: 5. The CDR3 is 15 residues long. From germline, CDR1 is SGDLS and CDR2 YYNGEE.

This clone has a handful of counts. The chain has TRBV19 and TRBJ2-6; 10 bases align to TRBD2. V shed 8 bases and J 0 bases; nucleotides not matched to a gene: 10. The germline gives CDR1 LNHDA, CDR2 SQIVND (reference sequence). The CDR3 totals 18 residues. DNA of the CDR3: TGTGCCAGTGCCCACGGACTAGCGGTATACTCTGGGGCCAACGTCCTGACTTTC. It encodes CASAHGLAVYSGANVLTF.

The J gene is TRBJ2-3, the V gene TRBV9; no reliable D call. The CDR3 is 13 residues long. V lost 2 bases and J lost 4, with 8 bases in between. Germline-derived CDR1 and CDR2 are SGDLS and YYNGEE. The CDR3, as DNA: TGTGCCAGCAGCGTTGGACGATCAGATACGCAGTATTTT. Its translation is CASSVGRSDTQYF.